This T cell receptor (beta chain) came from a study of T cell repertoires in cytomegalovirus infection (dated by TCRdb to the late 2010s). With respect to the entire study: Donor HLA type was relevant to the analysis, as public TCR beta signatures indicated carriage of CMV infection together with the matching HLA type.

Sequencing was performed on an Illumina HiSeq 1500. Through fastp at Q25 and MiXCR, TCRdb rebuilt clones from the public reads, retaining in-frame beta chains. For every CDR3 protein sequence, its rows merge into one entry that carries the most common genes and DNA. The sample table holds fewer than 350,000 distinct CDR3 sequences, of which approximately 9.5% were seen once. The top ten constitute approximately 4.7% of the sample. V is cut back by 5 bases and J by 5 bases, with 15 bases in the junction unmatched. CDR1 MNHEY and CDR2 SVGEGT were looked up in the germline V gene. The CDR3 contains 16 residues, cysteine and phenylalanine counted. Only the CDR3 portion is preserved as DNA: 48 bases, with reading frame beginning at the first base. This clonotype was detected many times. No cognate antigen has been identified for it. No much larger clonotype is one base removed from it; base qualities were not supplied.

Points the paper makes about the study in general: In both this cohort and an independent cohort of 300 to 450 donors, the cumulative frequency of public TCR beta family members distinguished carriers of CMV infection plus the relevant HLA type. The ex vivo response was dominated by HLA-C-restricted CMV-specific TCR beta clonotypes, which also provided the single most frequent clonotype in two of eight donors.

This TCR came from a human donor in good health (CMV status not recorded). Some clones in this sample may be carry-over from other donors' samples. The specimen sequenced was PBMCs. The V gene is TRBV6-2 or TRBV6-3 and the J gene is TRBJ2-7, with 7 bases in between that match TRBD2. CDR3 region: CASSRAGLSAENEQYF. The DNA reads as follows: TGTGCCAGCAGTAGAGCGGGACTATCAGCTGAGAACGAGCAGTACTTC.